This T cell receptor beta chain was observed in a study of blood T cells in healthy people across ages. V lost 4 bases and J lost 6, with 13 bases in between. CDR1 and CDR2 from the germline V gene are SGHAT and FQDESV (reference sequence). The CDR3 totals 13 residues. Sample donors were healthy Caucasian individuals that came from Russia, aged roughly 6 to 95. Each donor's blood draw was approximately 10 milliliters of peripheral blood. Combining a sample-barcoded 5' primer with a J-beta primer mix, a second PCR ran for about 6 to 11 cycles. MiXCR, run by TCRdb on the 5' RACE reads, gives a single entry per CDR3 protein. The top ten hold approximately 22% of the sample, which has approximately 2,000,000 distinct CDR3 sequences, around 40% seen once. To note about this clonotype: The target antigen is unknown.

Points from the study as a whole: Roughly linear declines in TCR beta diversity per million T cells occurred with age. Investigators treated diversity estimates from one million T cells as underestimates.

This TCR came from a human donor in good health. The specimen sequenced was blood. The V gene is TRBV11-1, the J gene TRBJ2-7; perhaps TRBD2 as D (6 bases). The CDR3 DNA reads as TGTGCCAGCAGCTCCGAAACGCGGGGCGAGCAGTACTTC. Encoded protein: CASSSETRGEQYF.